The 3 T cell receptor beta chains given below trace back to one sample, sequenced in a study of CXCR3-negative and CXCR3-positive naive CD8 T cells. All TRB cDNA libraries came from 5' RACE performed with UMI labels. TCRdb reprocessed the 5' RACE reads, with one entry per CDR3 protein and no DNA. This sample's table has 100,000 to 150,000 distinct CDR3 sequences. Material: naive CXCR3- CD8+ T cells from blood. Subset described: CD45RO-CCR7+CD27+CD95- naive CD8+ T cells lacking CXCR3 (TNR3-). These TCRs come from a human donor in good health. Some clones in this sample may be carry-over from other donors' samples.

This rearrangement joins TRBV4-2 to TRBJ1-6; TCRdb lists TRBD1, though no DNA is available to test this call. Germline CDR1 and CDR2: LGHNA and YNFKEQ. This CDR3 contains 15 residues. CDR3 in amino acids: CASSHATGGDSPLHF.

The gene calls are TRBV4-3 and TRBJ1-6; TCRdb selects TRBD1, and the lack of DNA leaves this call unchecked. The CDR3 is made up of 18 amino acids. The germline V gene has CDR1 LGHNA and CDR2 YSLEER. The CDR3 is CASSQDPPKSSYNSPLHF.

This CDR3 is CASSFTGLAYEQYF. The chain carries TRBV28 and TRBJ2-7; the D call of TRBD2 rests on TCRdb alone, since no DNA is present to check it. The V gene's germline CDR1 is MDHEN and CDR2 SYDVKM. The CDR3 contains 14 residues.